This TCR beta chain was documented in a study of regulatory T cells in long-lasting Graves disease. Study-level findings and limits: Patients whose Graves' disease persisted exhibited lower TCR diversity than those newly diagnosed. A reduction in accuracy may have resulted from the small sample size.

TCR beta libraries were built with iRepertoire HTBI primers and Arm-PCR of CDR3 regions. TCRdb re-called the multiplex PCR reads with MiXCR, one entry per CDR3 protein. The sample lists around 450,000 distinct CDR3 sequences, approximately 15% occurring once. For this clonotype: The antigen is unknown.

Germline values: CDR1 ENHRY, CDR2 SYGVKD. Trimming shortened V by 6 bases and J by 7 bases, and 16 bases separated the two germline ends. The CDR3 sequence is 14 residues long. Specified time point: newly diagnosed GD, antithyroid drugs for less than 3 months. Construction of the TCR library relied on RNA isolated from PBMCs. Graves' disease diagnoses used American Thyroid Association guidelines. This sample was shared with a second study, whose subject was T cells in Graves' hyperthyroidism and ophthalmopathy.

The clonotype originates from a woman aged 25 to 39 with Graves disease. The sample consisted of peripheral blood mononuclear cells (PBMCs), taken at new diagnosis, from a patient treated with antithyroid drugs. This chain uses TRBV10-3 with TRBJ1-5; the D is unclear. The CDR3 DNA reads TGTGCCATCAGCGAATTGGCTGATCTACAGCCCCAGCATTTT. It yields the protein CAISELADLQPQHF.